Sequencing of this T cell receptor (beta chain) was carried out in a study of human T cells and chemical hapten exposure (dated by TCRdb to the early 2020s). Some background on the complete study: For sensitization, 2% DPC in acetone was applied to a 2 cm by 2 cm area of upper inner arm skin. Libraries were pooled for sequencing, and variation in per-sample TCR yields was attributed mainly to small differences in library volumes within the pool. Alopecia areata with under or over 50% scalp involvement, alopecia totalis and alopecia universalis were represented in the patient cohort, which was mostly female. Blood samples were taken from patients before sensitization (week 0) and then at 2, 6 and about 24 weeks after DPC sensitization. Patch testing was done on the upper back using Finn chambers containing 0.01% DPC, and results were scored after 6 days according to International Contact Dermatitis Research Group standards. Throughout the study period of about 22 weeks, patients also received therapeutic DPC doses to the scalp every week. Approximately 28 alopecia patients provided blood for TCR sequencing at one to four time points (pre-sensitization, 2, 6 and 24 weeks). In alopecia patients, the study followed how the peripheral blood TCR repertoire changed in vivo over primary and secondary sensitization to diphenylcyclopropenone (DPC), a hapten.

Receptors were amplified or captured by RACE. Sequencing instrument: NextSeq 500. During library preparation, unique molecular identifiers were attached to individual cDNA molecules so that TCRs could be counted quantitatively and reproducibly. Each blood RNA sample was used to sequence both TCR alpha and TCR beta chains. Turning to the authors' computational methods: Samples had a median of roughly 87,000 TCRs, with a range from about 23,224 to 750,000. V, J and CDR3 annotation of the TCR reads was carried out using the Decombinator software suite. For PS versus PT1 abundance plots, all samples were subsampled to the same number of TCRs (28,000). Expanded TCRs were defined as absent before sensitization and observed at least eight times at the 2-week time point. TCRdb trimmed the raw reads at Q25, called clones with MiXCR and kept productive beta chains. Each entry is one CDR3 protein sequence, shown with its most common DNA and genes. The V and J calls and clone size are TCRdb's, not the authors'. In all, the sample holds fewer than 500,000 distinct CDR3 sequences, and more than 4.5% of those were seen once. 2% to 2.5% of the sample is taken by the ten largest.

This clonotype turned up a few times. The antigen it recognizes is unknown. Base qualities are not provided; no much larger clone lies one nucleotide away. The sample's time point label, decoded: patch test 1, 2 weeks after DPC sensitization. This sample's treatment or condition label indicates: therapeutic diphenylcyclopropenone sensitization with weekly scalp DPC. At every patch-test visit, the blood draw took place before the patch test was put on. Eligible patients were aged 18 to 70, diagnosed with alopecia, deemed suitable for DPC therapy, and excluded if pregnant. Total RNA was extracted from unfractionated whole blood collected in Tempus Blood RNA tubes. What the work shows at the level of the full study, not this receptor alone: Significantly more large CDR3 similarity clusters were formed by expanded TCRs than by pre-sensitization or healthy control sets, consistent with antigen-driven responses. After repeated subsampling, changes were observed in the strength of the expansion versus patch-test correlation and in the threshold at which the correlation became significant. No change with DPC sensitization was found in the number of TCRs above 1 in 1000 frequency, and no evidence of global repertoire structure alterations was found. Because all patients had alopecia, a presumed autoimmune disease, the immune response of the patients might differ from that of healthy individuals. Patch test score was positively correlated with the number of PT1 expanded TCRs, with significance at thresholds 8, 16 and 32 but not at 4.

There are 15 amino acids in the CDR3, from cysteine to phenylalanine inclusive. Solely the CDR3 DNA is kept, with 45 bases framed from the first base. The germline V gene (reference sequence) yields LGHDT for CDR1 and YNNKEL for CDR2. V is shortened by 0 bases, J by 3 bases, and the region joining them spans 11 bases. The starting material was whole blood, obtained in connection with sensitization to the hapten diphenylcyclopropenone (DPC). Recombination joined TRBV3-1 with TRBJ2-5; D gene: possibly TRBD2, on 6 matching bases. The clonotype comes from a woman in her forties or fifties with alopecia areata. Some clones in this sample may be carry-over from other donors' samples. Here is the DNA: TGTGCCAGCAGCCAAGATTCGGGGGTGGAAGAGACCCAGTACTTC. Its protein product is CASSQDSGVEETQYF.